Only a few counts were recorded for the clone carrying this T cell receptor beta chain. Sequencing used immunoSEQ multiplex PCR; TCRdb keeps in-frame clones, though not all of them. The sample includes 550,000 to 700,000 clones, roughly 73% of them seen just once. The germline CDR1 and CDR2 sequences are SGHRS and YFSETQ. The CDR3 covers 16 residues. The V segment lost 4 bases and the J segment 5 bases; nucleotides outside the gene matches: 8. Nashville, Tennessee was home to all donors, who were Caucasian adults. The sample belongs to a study of shared clonotypes between healthy human individuals. Study-level background: For every donor, three CD4 naive, three CD4 memory, two CD8 naive and one CD8 memory plates were used.

This TCR was recovered from a woman under 40 in good health. The specimen was memory CD4+ T cells sorted from blood. Regarding subset: CD45RA-negative fraction. This chain connects TRBV5-1 to TRBJ2-3; 12 bases fit TRBD2. CDR3 DNA sequence: TGCGCCAGCAGCGTACGACTAGCGGGAGAACGAGATACGCAGTATTTT. Its translation: CASSVRLAGERDTQYF.